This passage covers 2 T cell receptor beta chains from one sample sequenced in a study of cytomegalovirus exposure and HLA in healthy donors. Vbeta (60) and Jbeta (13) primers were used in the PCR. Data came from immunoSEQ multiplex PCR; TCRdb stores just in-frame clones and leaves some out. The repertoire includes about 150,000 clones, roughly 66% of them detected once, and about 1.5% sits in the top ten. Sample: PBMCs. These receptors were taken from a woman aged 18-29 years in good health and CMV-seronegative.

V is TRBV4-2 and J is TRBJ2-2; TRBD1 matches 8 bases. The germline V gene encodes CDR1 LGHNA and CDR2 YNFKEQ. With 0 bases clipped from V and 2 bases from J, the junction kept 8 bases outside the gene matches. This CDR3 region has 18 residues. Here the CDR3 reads CASSQDLSGTGNTGELFF. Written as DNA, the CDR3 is TGTGCCAGCAGCCAAGATTTGTCGGGGACAGGAAACACCGGGGAGCTGTTTTTT.

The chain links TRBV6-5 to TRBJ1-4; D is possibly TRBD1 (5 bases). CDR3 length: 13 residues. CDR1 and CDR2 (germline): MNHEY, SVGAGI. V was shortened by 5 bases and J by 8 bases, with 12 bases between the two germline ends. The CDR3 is CASSRQGKEKLFF. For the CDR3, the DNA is TGTGCCAGCAGTCGGCAGGGAAAGGAAAAACTGTTTTTT.